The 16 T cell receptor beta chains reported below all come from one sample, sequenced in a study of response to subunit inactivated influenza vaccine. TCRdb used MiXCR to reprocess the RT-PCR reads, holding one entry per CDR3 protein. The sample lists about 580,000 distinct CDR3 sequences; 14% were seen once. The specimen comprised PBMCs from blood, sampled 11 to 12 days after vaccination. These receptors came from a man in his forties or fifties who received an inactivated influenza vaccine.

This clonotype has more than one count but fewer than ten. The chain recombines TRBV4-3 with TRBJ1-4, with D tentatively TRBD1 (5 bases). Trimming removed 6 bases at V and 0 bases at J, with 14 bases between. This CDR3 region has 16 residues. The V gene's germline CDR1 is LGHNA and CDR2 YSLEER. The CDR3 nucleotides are TGCGCCAGCAGTCACCGGGACGCAGCAACTAATGAAAAACTGTTTTTT. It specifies CASSHRDAATNEKLFF.

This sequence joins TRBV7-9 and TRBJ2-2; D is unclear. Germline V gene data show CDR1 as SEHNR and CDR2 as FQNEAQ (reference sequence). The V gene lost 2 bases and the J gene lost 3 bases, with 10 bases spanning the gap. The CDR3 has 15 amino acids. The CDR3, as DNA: TGTGCCAGCAGCTTATTCGCGGTCCACACCGGGGAGCTGTTTTTT. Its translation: CASSLFAVHTGELFF.

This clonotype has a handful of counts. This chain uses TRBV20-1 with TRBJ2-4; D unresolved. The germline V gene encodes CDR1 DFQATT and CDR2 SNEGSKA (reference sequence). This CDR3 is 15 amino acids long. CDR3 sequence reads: CSLLETTRAKNIQYF. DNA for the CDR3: TGCAGCCTCTTAGAGACAACAAGAGCCAAAAACATTCAGTACTTC.

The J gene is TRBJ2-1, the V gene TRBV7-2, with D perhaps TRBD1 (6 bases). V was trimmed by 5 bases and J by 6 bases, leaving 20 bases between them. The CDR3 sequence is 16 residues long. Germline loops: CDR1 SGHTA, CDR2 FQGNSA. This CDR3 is CASSARPRTVINEQFF. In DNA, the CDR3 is TGTGCCAGCAGCGCAAGACCCCGGACAGTCATCAATGAGCAGTTCTTC.

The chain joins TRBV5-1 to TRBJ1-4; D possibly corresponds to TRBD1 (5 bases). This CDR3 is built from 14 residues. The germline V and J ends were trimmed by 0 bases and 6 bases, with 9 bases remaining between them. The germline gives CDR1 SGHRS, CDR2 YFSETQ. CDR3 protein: CASSLARVDEKLFF. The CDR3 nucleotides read TGCGCCAGCAGCTTGGCCAGGGTTGATGAAAAACTGTTTTTT.

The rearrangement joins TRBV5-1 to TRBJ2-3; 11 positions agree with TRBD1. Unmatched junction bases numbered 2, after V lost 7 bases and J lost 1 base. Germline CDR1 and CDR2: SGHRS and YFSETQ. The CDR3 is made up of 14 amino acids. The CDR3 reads CASVDRGRTDTQYF. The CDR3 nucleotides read TGCGCCAGCGTGGACAGGGGGCGCACAGATACGCAGTATTTT.

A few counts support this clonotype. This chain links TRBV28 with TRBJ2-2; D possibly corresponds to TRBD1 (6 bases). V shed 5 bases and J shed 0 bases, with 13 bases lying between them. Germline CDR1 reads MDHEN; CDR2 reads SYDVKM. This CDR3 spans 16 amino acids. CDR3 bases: TGTGCCAGCAGTCCAGGGACACCCTCGAACACCGGGGAGCTGTTTTTT. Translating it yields CASSPGTPSNTGELFF.

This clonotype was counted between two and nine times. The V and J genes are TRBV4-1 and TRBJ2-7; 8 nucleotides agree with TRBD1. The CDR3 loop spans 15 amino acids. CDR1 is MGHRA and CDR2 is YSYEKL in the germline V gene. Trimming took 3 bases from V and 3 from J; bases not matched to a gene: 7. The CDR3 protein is CASSQRAGQGYEQYF. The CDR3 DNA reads TGCGCCAGCAGCCAGAGGGCCGGACAGGGCTACGAGCAGTACTTC.

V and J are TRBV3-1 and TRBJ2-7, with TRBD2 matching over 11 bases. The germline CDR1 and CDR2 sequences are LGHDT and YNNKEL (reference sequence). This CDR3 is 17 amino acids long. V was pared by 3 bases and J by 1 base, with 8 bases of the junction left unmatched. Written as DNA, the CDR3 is TGTGCCAGCAGCCACCTCCCTTCTAGCGGGAGGTCCTACGAGCAGTACTTC. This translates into CASSHLPSSGRSYEQYF.

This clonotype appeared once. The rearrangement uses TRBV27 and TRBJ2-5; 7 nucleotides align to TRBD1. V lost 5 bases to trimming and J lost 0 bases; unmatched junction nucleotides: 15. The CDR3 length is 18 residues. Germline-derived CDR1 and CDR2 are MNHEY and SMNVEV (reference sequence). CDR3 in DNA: TGTGCCAGCAGTCCTAGACAGGGTGCCACCACTTACCAAGAGACCCAGTACTTC. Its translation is CASSPRQGATTYQETQYF.

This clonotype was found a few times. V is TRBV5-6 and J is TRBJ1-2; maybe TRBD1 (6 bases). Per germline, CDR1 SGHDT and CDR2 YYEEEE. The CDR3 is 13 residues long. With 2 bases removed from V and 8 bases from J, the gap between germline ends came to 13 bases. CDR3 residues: CASSLSGAVGYTF. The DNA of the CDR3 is TGTGCCAGCAGCTTATCAGGGGCGGTAGGCTACACCTTC.

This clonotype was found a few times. The CDR3 region is CASSIGGTARGYEQYF. The CDR3 nucleotides read TGTGCCAGTAGTATAGGAGGGACGGCCCGGGGGTACGAGCAGTACTTC. V and J are TRBV19 and TRBJ2-7, with D tentatively TRBD2 (6 bases). Germline CDR1 is LNHDA and CDR2 is SQIVND (reference sequence). CDR3 size: 16 residues. The ends were cut back, 1 base at V and 4 bases at J, with 17 bases in the middle.

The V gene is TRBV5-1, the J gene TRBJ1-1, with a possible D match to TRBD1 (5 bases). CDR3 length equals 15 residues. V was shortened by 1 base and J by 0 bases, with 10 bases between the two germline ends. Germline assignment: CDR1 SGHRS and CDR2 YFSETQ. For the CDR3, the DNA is TGCGCCAGCAGCTTGCAGGGTGGCATGAACACTGAAGCTTTCTTT. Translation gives CASSLQGGMNTEAFF.

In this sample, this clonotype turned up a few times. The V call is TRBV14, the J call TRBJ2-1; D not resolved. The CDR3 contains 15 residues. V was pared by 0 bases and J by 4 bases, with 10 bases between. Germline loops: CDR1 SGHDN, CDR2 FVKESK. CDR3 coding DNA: TGTGCCAGCAGCCAAGATAGACGCAGGTACAATGAGCAGTTCTTC. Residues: CASSQDRRRYNEQFF.

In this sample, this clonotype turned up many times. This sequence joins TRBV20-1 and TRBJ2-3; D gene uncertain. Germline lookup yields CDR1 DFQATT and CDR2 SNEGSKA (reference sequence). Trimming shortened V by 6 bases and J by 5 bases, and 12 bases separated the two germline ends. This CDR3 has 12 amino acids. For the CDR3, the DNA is TGCAGTGCCGTCGGAAATGGAGATACGCAGTATTTT. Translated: CSAVGNGDTQYF.

The CDR3 DNA reads TGTGCCAGCAGCTTAACGGGGGTCGCGAACACCGGGGAGCTGTTTTTT. The encoded protein is CASSLTGVANTGELFF. This chain joins TRBV7-8 and TRBJ2-2; tentative D call: TRBD2 (6 bases). CDR3 length: 16 residues. With 2 bases removed from V and 0 bases from J, the gap between germline ends came to 10 bases. Germline V CDR1 and CDR2: SGHVS, FQNEAQ.